A selection of T cell receptor beta chains follows, all from one sample in a study of blood T cell repertoires in COVID-19. Using immunoSEQ multiplex PCR, the repertoire was profiled, and TCRdb retains in-frame clones only, with some absent. The data show tens of thousands of clones, approximately 86% seen once. What was sequenced was peripheral blood. Receptor source: a man between 60 and 70 years old with acute or convalescent COVID-19. Each CDR3 is given with its conserved first and last residue. Fields, in order: D gene, J gene, V gene, CDR3 length, clone size, CDR3 DNA, CDR3 protein. A D gene is named only where the DNA matches it firmly. Some rows have no size entry. The others give once, few or many, or a class for an expanded clone.

D: TRBD2
J: TRBJ2-1
V: TRBV5-1
length: 15
size: -
DNA: TGCGCCAGCAGCTTTACTAGCGGCTCCTACAATGAGCAGTTCTTC
CDR3: CASSFTSGSYNEQFF

D: TRBD1
J: TRBJ1-2
V: TRBV30
length: 16
size: once
DNA: TGTGCCTGGAACTTGGGAGACAGGGAAGGGGGCTATGGCTACACCTTC
CDR3: CAWNLGDREGGYGYTF

D: TRBD2
J: TRBJ2-1
V: TRBV4-1
length: 16
size: medium-sized
DNA: TGCGCCAGCAGCCAAGACACTAGCGGGAGGAACAATGAGCAGTTCTTC
CDR3: CASSQDTSGRNNEQFF

D: -
J: TRBJ1-2
V: TRBV12-3/TRBV12-4
length: 13
size: -
DNA: TGTGCCAGCAGTTTAGGACTGCGCGGCGGCTACACCTTC
CDR3: CASSLGLRGGYTF

D: -
J: TRBJ2-7
V: TRBV9
length: 14
size: -
DNA: TGTGCCAGCAGCCCAAATTCCAGGCGCTACGAGCAGTACTTC
CDR3: CASSPNSRRYEQYF

D: TRBD2
J: TRBJ2-5
V: TRBV2
length: 16
size: -
DNA: TGTGCCAGCAGTGAAAGGGTAGCGGGAGTGAGGGAGACCCAGTACTTC
CDR3: CASSERVAGVRETQYF

D: TRBD2
J: TRBJ2-2
V: TRBV9
length: 16
size: -
DNA: TGTGCCAGCAGCGTAGTAGCGGGGGCTAACACCGGGGAGCTGTTTTTT
CDR3: CASSVVAGANTGELFF

D: -
J: TRBJ2-7
V: TRBV7-2
length: 15
size: -
DNA: TGTGCCAGCACCCTTGTGGGGAGTCGCTTGGGCGAGCAGTACTTC
CDR3: CASTLVGSRLGEQYF

D: TRBD2
J: TRBJ2-3
V: TRBV7-2
length: 16
size: -
DNA: TGTGCCAGCAGCTTAACTTTGCGGGGGGCGGCAGATACGCAGTATTTT
CDR3: CASSLTLRGAADTQYF

D: TRBD1
J: TRBJ1-4
V: TRBV19
length: 17
size: -
DNA: TGTGCCAGTAGTATTCCCGGGACAGGGAGAACTAATGAAAAACTGTTTTTT
CDR3: CASSIPGTGRTNEKLFF

D: TRBD1
J: TRBJ2-7
V: TRBV5-1
length: 15
size: many
DNA: TGCGCCAGCAGCTCCACGACAGGGTGGGCCTACGAGCAGTACTTC
CDR3: CASSSTTGWAYEQYF

D: TRBD2
J: TRBJ2-3
V: TRBV5-4
length: 17
size: -
DNA: TGTGCCAGCAGCTTGGCCGGGGGGGCCCACTCCACAGATACGCAGTATTTT
CDR3: CASSLAGGAHSTDTQYF

D: -
J: TRBJ1-6
V: TRBV14
length: 13
size: -
DNA: TGTGCCAGCAGCCACCCAAATAATTCACCCCTCCACTTT
CDR3: CASSHPNNSPLHF

D: -
J: TRBJ2-5
V: TRBV9
length: 12
size: many
DNA: TGTGCCAGCAGAGGGGTCGGGGAGACCCAGTACTTC
CDR3: CASRGVGETQYF

D: TRBD2
J: TRBJ2-5
V: TRBV9
length: 16
size: -
DNA: TGTGCCAGCAGCCCGCGAGGACTAGCCCCTTCAGAGACCCAGTACTTC
CDR3: CASSPRGLAPSETQYF

D: -
J: TRBJ2-3
V: TRBV5-4
length: 13
size: -
DNA: TGTGCCAGCAGCTTGGTTTCAGCAGATACGCAGTATTTT
CDR3: CASSLVSADTQYF

D: TRBD2
J: TRBJ2-7
V: TRBV5-1
length: 15
size: -
DNA: TGCGCCAGCAGCCCATTAGCGGGAGCACACTACGAGCAGTACTTC
CDR3: CASSPLAGAHYEQYF

D: -
J: TRBJ2-2
V: TRBV10-1
length: 14
size: -
DNA: TGCGCCAGCAGTGAGCACAGGGCCGCCGGGGAGCTGTTTTTT
CDR3: CASSEHRAAGELFF

D: -
J: TRBJ2-7
V: TRBV6-5
length: 15
size: few
DNA: TGTGCCAGCACCGTTACTGGGCAGGGAACGATCGAGCAGTACTTC
CDR3: CASTVTGQGTIEQYF

D: -
J: TRBJ2-7
V: TRBV6-2/TRBV6-3
length: 15
size: -
DNA: TGTGCCAGCAGTTACTCGAGGCAGGGCACCTACGAGCAGTACTTC
CDR3: CASSYSRQGTYEQYF